Detailed here is one T cell receptor beta chain. The sample comes from a study of PD-L1 blockade in urothelial cancer. Study information: Males with bladder-origin urothelial cancer made up about 85% of the roughly 30 patients. Blood underwent analysis 3 weeks (second dose) and 6 weeks after treatment began.

Time point described: peripheral blood 6 weeks after treatment start. Per patient, between 1 and 8 samples were collected at pretreatment and on-treatment time points. This CDR3 has 14 residues. The V gene's germline CDR1 is SGHRS and CDR2 YFSETQ. V shed 0 bases and J 10 bases; nucleotides not matched to a gene: 5. TCRdb's table, derived via immunoSEQ multiplex PCR, lists solely in-frame clones and lacks some. The sample carries nearly 50,000 clones, roughly 80% recorded once. J is TRBJ2-1 and V is TRBV5-1; 9 nucleotides align to TRBD1. This receptor was identified in a man aged 65 to 79 with urothelial cancer. Material: PBMCs, obtained around atezolizumab (anti-PD-L1) treatment. The CDR3 region has the DNA TGCGCCAGCAGCTTGGGACAGGGGGAGGAGGAGCAGTTCTTC. Protein sequence: CASSLGQGEEEQFF.